Presented here are 14 T cell receptor beta chains from one specimen sequenced in a study of OX40 agonist ivuxolimab in advanced cancers. The data were produced by immunoSEQ multiplex PCR, yet TCRdb's version contains in-frame clones alone and is incomplete. Seen here are about 66,000 clones, roughly nine tenths observed once, and the top ten hold 0.67%. The source was CD4+ or CD8+ T cells sorted from blood, collected in a trial of the OX40 agonist ivuxolimab. The receptors derive from an adult with an advanced solid tumor such as melanoma, head and neck, liver or kidney cancer.

V usage is TRBV5-4 and J usage is TRBJ1-2; no clear D. CDR3 length: 14 residues. Trimming left V 2 bases short and J 2 bases short, with 10 bases between. The V gene's germline CDR1 is SGHNT and CDR2 YYREEE (reference sequence). CDR3 in amino acids: CASSFEVPNYGYTF. In DNA form, the CDR3 reads TGTGCCAGCAGCTTCGAAGTCCCCAACTATGGCTACACCTTC.

CDR3 DNA: TGTGCCAGCAGTCCGGGACAGGGGAGCGAGCAGTACTTC. It yields the protein CASSPGQGSEQYF. The rearrangement uses TRBV11-3 and TRBJ2-7, with 10 nucleotides matching TRBD1. CDR3 size: 13 residues. V lost 6 bases to trimming and J lost 6 bases; unmatched junction nucleotides: 5. In germline, CDR1 is SGHNT, CDR2 YENEEA.

Concerning this clone: Other DNA sequences of this sample code for an identical CDR3. CDR3 sequence reads: CAWSRGSNQPQHF. DNA for the CDR3: TGTGCCTGGAGTCGAGGGAGCAATCAGCCCCAGCATTTT. The genes are TRBV30 and TRBJ1-5; D not certain. Germline V lookup: CDR1 GTSNPN, CDR2 SVGIG (reference sequence). V gave up 2 bases and J gave up 1 base, with 6 bases separating them. The CDR3 has 13 amino acids.

The V and J genes are TRBV11-2 and TRBJ1-1, with D uncertain. This CDR3 spans 14 amino acids. Germline V gives CDR1 SGHAT, CDR2 FQNNGV. V was trimmed by 1 base and J by 0 bases, leaving 6 bases between them. Written as DNA, the CDR3 is TGTGCCAGCAGCTTAGTTGGTATGAACACTGAAGCTTTCTTT. Protein: CASSLVGMNTEAFF.

The chain uses TRBV19 and TRBJ1-3; the match to TRBD1 covers 7 bases. Trimming at V came to 5 bases and at J to 0 bases, leaving 10 bases not matched to a gene. Germline lookup yields CDR1 LNHDA and CDR2 SQIVND (reference sequence). The CDR3 loop spans 17 amino acids. This chain's CDR3 is CASSPSGQTSSGNTIYF. The CDR3 bases are TGTGCCAGTAGTCCCTCGGGACAGACGAGCTCTGGAAACACCATATATTTT.

The chain has TRBV6-1 and TRBJ1-1; 9 nucleotides line up with TRBD1. CDR1 and CDR2 (germline): MNHNS, SASEGT. Unmatched junction bases numbered 9, after V lost 6 bases and J lost 10 bases. This CDR3 has 13 amino acids. The CDR3 DNA is TGTGCCAGCAGATCACAGGGGGCGCGGGTAGCTTTCTTT. It codes for CASRSQGARVAFF.

The chain has TRBV7-2 and TRBJ2-7, with 7 nucleotides matching TRBD1. V dropped 0 bases and J dropped 3; count of bases not matched to a gene: 8. Germline V CDR1 and CDR2: SGHTA, FQGNSA. This CDR3 comprises 16 residues. DNA for the CDR3: TGTGCCAGCAGCTTAGCCCCCGGACAGGAGAGCTACGAGCAGTACTTC. The encoded protein is CASSLAPGQESYEQYF.

Only one count was recorded for this clone. The chain uses TRBV7-9 and TRBJ1-1; no clear D. The germline V and J ends were trimmed by 3 bases and 0 bases, with 11 bases remaining between them. This CDR3 contains 15 residues. Germline V CDR1 and CDR2: SEHNR, FQNEAQ (reference sequence). The CDR3 is CASSFGGVMNTEAFF. The CDR3 DNA reads as TGTGCCAGCAGCTTTGGCGGGGTCATGAACACTGAAGCTTTCTTT. The full variable domain, rest sourced from reference TRBV7-9 and TRBJ1-1, is DTGVSQNPRHKITKRGQNVTFRCDPISEHNRLYWYRQTLGQGPEFLTYFQNEAQLEKSRLLSDRFSAERPKGSFSTLEIQRTEQGDSAMYLCASSFGGVMNTEAFFGQGTRLTVV.

DNA for the CDR3: TGTGCCAGCAGTTTGTATAGGGCTCAGGACATTCAGTACTTC. It encodes CASSLYRAQDIQYF. The V and J genes are TRBV28 and TRBJ2-4; no clear D gene. V lost 3 bases to trimming and J lost 8 bases, with 14 bases between them. Germline-derived CDR1 and CDR2 are MDHEN and SYDVKM. CDR3 length equals 14 residues.

The chain uses TRBV2 and TRBJ2-2; D is ambiguous. V lost 7 bases and J 1 base, leaving 7 bases between the germline ends. Germline CDR1 reads SNHLY; CDR2 reads FYNNEI. The CDR3 contains 13 residues. The chain's CDR3 is CASKQMNTGELFF. CDR3 nucleotide sequence: TGTGCCAGCAAGCAGATGAACACCGGGGAGCTGTTTTTT.

This sequence joins TRBV30 and TRBJ2-1, with 10 bases fitting TRBD2. Germline CDR1 and CDR2: GTSNPN and SVGIG (reference sequence). The CDR3 consists of 15 residues. The junction had 11 bases not matched to a gene; V was cut back by 0 bases and J by 12 bases. For the CDR3, the DNA is TGTGCCTGGAGTGTAAGAGCGGGAGGGCCAGTTAGGCAGTTCTTC. The encoded protein is CAWSVRAGGPVRQFF.

The V gene is TRBV10-1, the J gene TRBJ2-3; D is uncertain. This CDR3 is 12 amino acids long. Germline V lookup: CDR1 WNHNN, CDR2 SYGVQD (reference sequence). V lost 9 bases to trimming and J lost 2 bases, with 9 bases between them. The CDR3 coding sequence is TGCGCCAGTGGACGGACCACAGATACGCAGTATTTT. Residues: CASGRTTDTQYF.

This clone appeared once. The V call is TRBV19, the J call TRBJ2-1, with TRBD2 matching over 16 bases. Germline values: CDR1 LNHDA, CDR2 SQIVND (reference sequence). The CDR3 is made up of 19 amino acids. The ends lost 1 base at V and 6 bases at J; junction bases unmatched: 9. CDR3 in amino acids: CASSIAGTSGRALRNEQFF. In DNA, the CDR3 is TGTGCCAGTAGTATAGCCGGGACTAGCGGGAGGGCCTTGCGCAATGAGCAGTTCTTC.

The V gene is TRBV27, the J gene TRBJ2-1; D is possibly TRBD2 (5 bases). The CDR3 runs 14 residues. Germline V gene data show CDR1 as MNHEY and CDR2 as SMNVEV (reference sequence). Trimming shortened V by 5 bases and J by 6 bases, and 14 bases separated the two germline ends. CDR3 in DNA: TGTGCCAGCAGTCCTCGGGGAGCGACCAATGAGCAGTTCTTC. Translating it yields CASSPRGATNEQFF.